The sequence of this T cell receptor (beta chain) was determined in a study of cytomegalovirus exposure and HLA in healthy donors. Overall study context: An analysis done earlier identified approximately 120 million unique TCR beta sequences from roughly 190 million T cells.

Germline V gene lookup returns CDR1 MGHRA and CDR2 YSYEKL. The CDR3 loop spans 14 amino acids. The ends lost 3 bases at V and 6 bases at J; junction bases unmatched: 5. Comment on this clone: As yet, its antigen is unknown.

Study-level results: It was reported that the classifier diagnosed cytomegalovirus status with high specificity and sensitivity in both the original and validation cohorts. The productive fraction for most TCR beta V segments was about 90% or about 30% in an earlier analysis.

A multiplex PCR was run with 60 Vbeta primers and 13 Jbeta primers. TCRdb's table, derived via immunoSEQ multiplex PCR, lists solely in-frame clones and lacks some. There are about 170,000 clones in the sample, with around 0.79% held by the top ten. The sequence was obtained from a woman younger than 35 in good health and CMV-seropositive. The V and J genes are TRBV4-1 and TRBJ1-5; 7 bases line up with TRBD1. The sample comprised PBMCs. The CDR3 sequence: CASSHDRAVQPQHF. CDR3 coding DNA: TGCGCCAGCAGCCACGACAGGGCCGTTCAGCCCCAGCATTTT.